Each of the 21 T cell receptor beta chains below was sequenced from the same sample in a study of shared clonotypes between healthy human individuals. The table came from immunoSEQ multiplex PCR; TCRdb's copy has only in-frame clones and leaves some out. The sample lists some 900,000 clones; around three quarters were seen once. Material: memory CD4+ T cells sorted from blood. Subset specified: CD45RA-negative fraction. The source of these receptors is a man between 18 and 29 years old in good health.

V is TRBV30 and J is TRBJ2-3; the match to TRBD1 covers 9 bases. The germline gives CDR1 GTSNPN, CDR2 SVGIG (reference sequence). The ends lost 0 bases at V and 2 bases at J; junction bases unmatched: 6. CDR3 length: 16 residues. This CDR3 reads CAWSVRGQGLTDTQYF. The CDR3 DNA reads as TGTGCCTGGAGTGTACGGGGACAGGGACTCACAGATACGCAGTATTTT.

The chain is built from TRBV12-5 and TRBJ2-1; 11 bases agree with TRBD2. The CDR3 is made up of 17 amino acids. With V trimmed by 0 bases and J by 2 bases, 3 bases remained unmatched. Germline CDR1 is LGHNT and CDR2 is FRNRAP. CDR3 sequence: CASGLVIAGGPYNEQFF. CDR3 in DNA: TGTGCTAGTGGTTTGGTCATAGCGGGGGGGCCCTACAATGAGCAGTTCTTC.

This chain connects TRBV29-1 to TRBJ2-3; D unclear. The CDR3 totals 15 residues. CDR1 and CDR2 (germline): SQVTM, ANQGSEA. Between the trimmed V and J ends, which lost 4 bases and 6 bases, there was a span of 20 bases. CDR3 coding DNA: TGCAGCGTTGTTTACTGGTCGGGTTTGGTGGATACGCAGTATTTT. It codes for CSVVYWSGLVDTQYF.

The gene calls are TRBV28 and TRBJ1-2; tentatively, D is TRBD1 (6 bases). CDR3 size: 12 residues. Looked up from germline, CDR1 is MDHEN and CDR2 is SYDVKM. V dropped 8 bases and J dropped 4 bases, with 11 bases sitting between them. For the CDR3, the DNA is TGTGCCAGCCTAGGAGGGGGCTATGGCTACACCTTC. Protein product: CASLGGGYGYTF.

The chain uses TRBV6-5 and TRBJ2-4; 7 nucleotides line up with TRBD1. The CDR3 is 15 residues long. V lost 5 bases, J lost 0 bases, and 4 bases stayed unmatched. Germline-derived CDR1 and CDR2 are MNHEY and SVGAGI. CDR3 amino acids: CASSPHRGAKNIQYF. Written as DNA, the CDR3 is TGTGCCAGCAGTCCCCACAGGGGAGCCAAAAACATTCAGTACTTC.

CDR3 DNA sequence: TGTGCCAGCAGCGCCGGACCGGGACTAGCGGCTTACAATGAGCAGTTCTTC. It yields the protein CASSAGPGLAAYNEQFF. The chain is built from TRBV13 and TRBJ2-1; 11 nucleotides align to TRBD2. The CDR3 consists of 17 residues. Germline values: CDR1 PRHDT, CDR2 FYEKMQ (reference sequence). Trimming cost V 5 bases and J 4 bases; bases outside gene matches: 10.

The chain has TRBV30 and TRBJ1-2; D may be TRBD1 (6 bases). The CDR3 covers 15 residues. Germline assignment: CDR1 GTSNPN and CDR2 SVGIG (reference sequence). With 0 bases removed from V and 8 bases from J, the gap between germline ends came to 19 bases. CDR3 loop: CAWSVERGPRGGYTF. The DNA of the CDR3 is TGTGCCTGGAGTGTGGAACGGGGGCCGAGGGGAGGCTACACCTTC.

The chain employs TRBV6-6 and TRBJ2-7, with D perhaps matching TRBD1 (6 bases). CDR3 size: 15 residues. Deletions cut 6 bases from V and 2 bases from J, with 17 bases between. The V gene's germline CDR1 is MNHNY and CDR2 SVGAGI (reference sequence). The CDR3 sequence is CASRREQGLPYEQYF. The CDR3 bases are TGTGCCAGCAGAAGGGAACAGGGTCTTCCCTACGAGCAGTACTTC.

The rearrangement uses TRBV11-2 and TRBJ2-7; no firm D call. Trimming shortened V by 7 bases and J by 1 base, and 11 bases separated the two germline ends. There are 13 residues in the CDR3. Germline lookup yields CDR1 SGHAT and CDR2 FQNNGV. CDR3 region: CASTISGSYEQYF. CDR3 in DNA: TGTGCCAGCACCATATCCGGTTCCTACGAGCAGTACTTC.

This clone was seen ten or more times. The chain uses TRBV19 and TRBJ1-2, with D tentatively TRBD1 (5 bases). Trimming took 8 bases from V and 8 from J, leaving 9 bases between them. Germline V gene lookup returns CDR1 LNHDA and CDR2 SQIVND (reference sequence). The CDR3 runs to 10 residues. CDR3 DNA sequence: TGTGCCAGTGGGGGTCAAGGCTACACCTTC. Translating it yields CASGGQGYTF.

This chain links TRBV10-3 with TRBJ2-3; D is undetermined. The CDR3 loop spans 12 amino acids. CDR1 is ENHRY, CDR2 SYGVKD, per germline. The CDR3 sequence: CVIGPAPDTQYF. For the CDR3, the DNA is TGTGTAATAGGGCCAGCACCAGATACGCAGTATTTT.

The chain combines TRBV6-6 with TRBJ2-1; D perhaps matches TRBD2 (6 bases). CDR3 length equals 15 residues. Deletions cut 7 bases from V and 3 bases from J, with 16 bases between. Germline V gives CDR1 MNHNY, CDR2 SVGAGI (reference sequence). The CDR3 is CASKVGGLSYNEQFF. The CDR3 coding sequence is TGTGCCAGCAAGGTAGGAGGGCTAAGCTACAATGAGCAGTTCTTC.

This sequence joins TRBV7-3 and TRBJ1-1; D not certain. CDR1 and CDR2 (germline): SGHTA, FQGTGA. Trimming took off 4 bases at V and 3 bases at J, with 9 bases between the two ends. The CDR3 totals 13 residues. CDR3 residues: CASSSTRDTEAFF. For the CDR3, the DNA is TGTGCCAGCAGCTCGACGCGGGACACTGAAGCTTTCTTT.

This chain connects TRBV11-2 to TRBJ2-1; 11 bases match TRBD1. The CDR3 length is 15 residues. V was pared by 4 bases and J by 8 bases, with 7 bases of the junction left unmatched. CDR1 is SGHAT and CDR2 is FQNNGV in the germline V gene. CDR3 in DNA: TGTGCCAGCAGCTATCCGGGACAGGGGGTCGATGAGCAGTTCTTC. This encodes CASSYPGQGVDEQFF. The complete variable domain, with remaining parts taken from reference TRBV11-2 and TRBJ2-1, reads EAGVAQSPRYKIIEKRQSVAFWCNPISGHATLYWYQQILGQGPKLLIQFQNNGVVDDSQLPKDRFSAERLKGVDSTLKIQPAKLEDSAVYLCASSYPGQGVDEQFFGPGTRLTVL.

The chain links TRBV6-6 to TRBJ2-7; possible D gene TRBD1, 5 bases. CDR3 length: 15 residues. Trimming took 6 bases from V and 2 from J, leaving 17 bases between them. Germline CDR1 MNHNY, CDR2 SVGAGI (reference sequence). Written as DNA, the CDR3 is TGTGCCAGCAGGGGGAAGACAGCCGGCACCTACGAGCAGTACTTC. Protein sequence: CASRGKTAGTYEQYF.

This clone was observed a handful of times. The rearrangement uses TRBV4-3 and TRBJ1-5; 9 nucleotides line up with TRBD1. The CDR3 extends over 15 amino acids. With 2 bases clipped from V and 3 bases from J, the junction kept 2 bases outside the gene matches. Germline CDR1 reads LGHNA; CDR2 reads YSLEER. The CDR3 reads CASSQRTGANQPQHF. DNA for the CDR3: TGCGCCAGCAGCCAAAGGACAGGGGCCAATCAGCCCCAGCATTTT.

This clone was found a few times. Other DNA sequences in the same sample also yield this CDR3. CDR3 nucleotide sequence: TGTGCCAGCAGCTCCGGACAGGGGACTGAAGCTTTCTTT. This gives the protein CASSSGQGTEAFF. The V call is TRBV11-2, the J call TRBJ1-1; 9 positions agree with TRBD1. Germline assignment: CDR1 SGHAT and CDR2 FQNNGV. The CDR3 runs to 13 residues. Germline trimming cut 4 bases from V and 5 bases from J; bases unmatched to any gene: 2.

The J gene is TRBJ2-7, the V gene TRBV25-1; 7 bases fit TRBD2. The CDR3 loop spans 17 amino acids. V lost 4 bases, J lost 6 bases, and 18 bases stayed unmatched. From germline, CDR1 is MGHDK and CDR2 SYGVNS. The CDR3 loop is CASSARLASSSRAEQYF. The CDR3 DNA is TGTGCCAGCAGTGCCCGACTAGCCTCATCCAGCCGGGCCGAGCAGTACTTC.

This clone was counted ten times or more. The chain joins TRBV10-3 to TRBJ2-1; D might be TRBD2 (6 bases). The V end was cut by 4 bases, the J end by 8 bases, with 18 bases between. Germline V CDR1 and CDR2: ENHRY, SYGVKD. This CDR3 has 15 amino acids. The CDR3 region has the DNA TGTGCCATCAGTGCTTTCCTCGGGACTCAGGATGAGCAGTTCTTC. Translation: CAISAFLGTQDEQFF.

This sequence joins TRBV2 and TRBJ2-2; 7 bases match TRBD1. CDR3 length equals 14 residues. Germline V lookup: CDR1 SNHLY, CDR2 FYNNEI. V shed 10 bases, J shed 1 base, and the junction held 6 bases outside the gene matches. CDR3 coding DNA: TGTGCCACCATCCGGGACAGGAACACCGGGGAGCTGTTTTTT. The encoded protein is CATIRDRNTGELFF.

The chain carries TRBV6-5 and TRBJ1-2; D perhaps matches TRBD1 (5 bases). Per the germline V gene, CDR1 is MNHEY and CDR2 is SVGAGI. Trimming shortened V by 0 bases and J by 8 bases, and 16 bases separated the two germline ends. The CDR3 runs to 15 residues. CDR3 sequence: CASSYSPTAPGGYTF. DNA for the CDR3: TGTGCCAGCAGTTACTCCCCGACAGCCCCGGGGGGCTACACCTTC.